The next 18 T cell receptor beta chains were all read from a single sample in a study of post-analysis software for immune sequencing data. For these TCRs, the target antigens are not known. Every TCR beta cDNA library bore unique molecular identifiers. One entry per CDR3 protein results from TCRdb running MiXCR on the PCR reads. The sample lists about 760,000 distinct CDR3 sequences; roughly 29% were seen once. Findings and caveats of the study: In patients, TRBV5-6, TRBV5-1 and TRBV20-1 belonged to five or six TRBV segments found more frequently than in controls.

The specimen sequenced was blood. These receptors came from a girl aged 5-17 years with multiple sclerosis.

CDR3 protein: CASTQSGEGKPQHF. CDR3 bases: TGTGCCAGCACCCAATCGGGGGAGGGGAAGCCCCAGCATTTT. The gene calls are TRBV7-9 and TRBJ1-5, with D possibly being TRBD1 (5 bases). V lost 7 bases and J lost 8, with 18 bases in between. Per the germline V gene, CDR1 is SEHNR and CDR2 is FQNEAQ (reference sequence). This CDR3 has 14 residues. Complete variable domain (other parts from reference TRBV7-9 and TRBJ1-5): DTGVSQNPRHKITKRGQNVTFRCDPISEHNRLYWYRQTLGQGPEFLTYFQNEAQLEKSRLLSDRFSAERPKGSFSTLEIQRTEQGDSAMYLCASTQSGEGKPQHFGDGTRLSIL.

V usage is TRBV7-2 and J usage is TRBJ2-2, with D possibly being TRBD2 (7 bases). CDR3 length: 15 amino acids. The germline V gene encodes CDR1 SGHTA and CDR2 FQGNSA. Between the trimmed V and J ends, which lost 5 bases and 4 bases, there was a span of 14 bases. The CDR3 reads CASSPAGAGTGELFF. The CDR3 bases are TGTGCCAGCAGCCCGGCGGGGGCGGGCACCGGGGAGCTGTTTTTT.

Only a few counts were recorded for this clonotype. V is TRBV6-5 and J is TRBJ2-1, with unresolved D. Germline loops: CDR1 MNHEY, CDR2 SVGAGI. The germline V and J ends were trimmed by 2 bases and 0 bases, with 11 bases remaining between them. The CDR3 totals 16 residues. The CDR3 protein is CASSYRPASSYNEQFF. The CDR3 coding sequence is TGTGCCAGCAGTTACCGGCCGGCTAGCTCCTACAATGAGCAGTTCTTC.

This clonotype came up a few times. V and J are TRBV6-1 and TRBJ2-1; no reliable D call. V lost 2 bases, J lost 4 bases, and 9 bases lay in between. Per germline, CDR1 MNHNS and CDR2 SASEGT. The CDR3 runs 14 residues. CDR3 sequence (DNA): TGTGCCAGCAGTGAAAGGTCCGTTTACAATGAGCAGTTCTTC. Protein product: CASSERSVYNEQFF.

Regarding this clonotype: Compared with germline, one end of the junction differs, possibly owing to a read error. V is TRBV9 and J is TRBJ2-7; 7 bases align to TRBD2. Near its end, the DNA agrees better with TRBJ2-5, so the J call may be wrong. The CDR3 is 19 residues long. The V gene's germline CDR1 is SGDLS and CDR2 YYNGEE. The chain's CDR3 is CASSVAEWASGADQETQYF. CDR3 coding DNA: TGTGCCAGCAGCGTAGCGGAGTGGGCTAGCGGCGCTGACCAGGAGACCCAGTACTTC.

This clonotype was seen a handful of times. The CDR3 loop reads CASSEGQLFQETQYF. The CDR3 region has the DNA TGTGCCAGCAGTGAGGGACAGCTGTTCCAAGAGACCCAGTACTTC. The chain has TRBV25-1 and TRBJ2-5; the match to TRBD1 covers 7 bases. V dropped 3 bases and J dropped 1; count of bases not matched to a gene: 5. Germline-derived CDR1 and CDR2 are MGHDK and SYGVNS. The CDR3 contains 15 residues. Based on the CDR3 plus reference TRBV25-1 and TRBJ2-5, the full variable domain is EADIYQTPRYLVIGTGKKITLECSQTMGHDKMYWYQQDPGMELHLIHYSYGVNSTEKGDLSSESTVSRIRTEHFPLTLESARPSHTSQYLCASSEGQLFQETQYFGPGTRLLVL.

Concerning this clonotype itself: An end of the junction differs from the germline gene, which may be a read error. This sequence joins TRBV5-6 and TRBJ1-4; 7 nucleotides agree with TRBD1. Germline V lookup: CDR1 SGHDT, CDR2 YYEEEE. The CDR3 runs to 13 residues. DNA of the CDR3: TGTGTCAGCAGCTTCGACAGGGTTGAAAAACTGTTTTTT. As protein: CVSSFDRVEKLFF.

The chain links TRBV7-2 to TRBJ1-2; TRBD1 matches at 9 bases. The CDR3 consists of 14 residues. The V segment lost 5 bases and the J segment 4 bases; nucleotides outside the gene matches: 5. Germline V gene sequence: CDR1 SGHTA, CDR2 FQGNSA. The CDR3 bases are TGTGCCAGCAGCAAAGAGGGACAGGGCTATGGCTACACCTTC. Residues: CASSKEGQGYGYTF. Full variable domain (rest looked up from reference TRBV7-2 and TRBJ1-2): GAGVSQSPSNKVTEKGKDVELRCDPISGHTALYWYRQSLGQGLEFLIYFQGNSAPDKSGLPSDRFSAERTGGSVSTLTIQRTQQEDSAVYLCASSKEGQGYGYTFGSGTRLTVV.

The genes are TRBV5-6 and TRBJ2-1; 11 bases align to TRBD2. The DNA end is a closer match to TRBJ2-7, so the J assignment may be wrong. This CDR3 is built from 16 residues. The germline CDR1 and CDR2 sequences are SGHDT and YYEEEE. CDR3 sequence: CASSRIAGGLYNEQYF. The CDR3 region has the DNA TGTGCCAGCAGTCGTATAGCGGGGGGGCTCTACAATGAGCAGTACTTC.

A few counts support this clonotype. The chain carries TRBV6-1 and TRBJ2-1; D is possibly TRBD2 (5 bases). The V end lost 2 bases, the J end lost 0 bases, and 11 bases lay between the germline ends. Germline V gene sequence: CDR1 MNHNS, CDR2 SASEGT. This CDR3 is 16 amino acids long. Here the CDR3 reads CASSELRTLSYNEQFF. CDR3 bases: TGTGCCAGCAGTGAATTAAGGACTCTCTCCTACAATGAGCAGTTCTTC.

The rearrangement joins TRBV20-1 to TRBJ2-1; 12 nucleotides align to TRBD2. Per germline, CDR1 DFQATT and CDR2 SNEGSKA (reference sequence). With 5 bases clipped from V and 5 bases from J, the junction kept 4 bases outside the gene matches. CDR3 length: 14 amino acids. CDR3 loop: CSAAGLAGNNEQFF. CDR3 DNA: TGCAGTGCTGCTGGACTAGCGGGAAACAATGAGCAGTTCTTC.

The V gene is TRBV5-1, the J gene TRBJ1-2, with 8 bases identical to TRBD1. The CDR3 contains 15 residues. From germline, CDR1 is SGHRS and CDR2 YFSETQ. The V segment lost 4 bases and the J segment 8 bases; nucleotides outside the gene matches: 13. The CDR3 DNA reads TGCGCCAGCAGCGAGAGTACAGGGGGGATAGGAGGCTACACCTTC. Translating it yields CASSESTGGIGGYTF.

This chain connects TRBV7-2 to TRBJ2-5; 8 bases agree with TRBD1. V shed 7 bases and J 5 bases; nucleotides not matched to a gene: 9. Germline V lookup: CDR1 SGHTA, CDR2 FQGNSA. The CDR3 is made up of 14 amino acids. The DNA for the CDR3 is TGTGCCAGCAAATTTCAGGGGGCAGGGGAGACCCAGTACTTC. It yields the protein CASKFQGAGETQYF.

CDR3 sequence reads: CSASDLSTDTQYF. The CDR3 coding sequence is TGCAGTGCTAGTGACCTTAGCACAGATACGCAGTATTTT. The chain recombines TRBV20-1 with TRBJ2-3; D is unclear. From germline, CDR1 is DFQATT and CDR2 SNEGSKA (reference sequence). The CDR3 contains 13 residues. Trimming removed 3 bases from V and 0 bases from J, with 7 bases in between.

This clonotype showed up many times. The chain carries TRBV12-3 or TRBV12-4 and TRBJ1-2; 10 nucleotides agree with TRBD1. Trimming removed 5 bases from V and 6 bases from J; junction bases left unmatched: 9. The CDR3 runs to 15 residues. CDR3 sequence reads: CASSLTTGGLDGYTF. DNA for the CDR3: TGTGCCAGCAGTCTAACGACAGGGGGCTTGGATGGCTACACCTTC.

This clonotype has a handful of counts. The chain couples TRBV15 to TRBJ2-1; possible D gene TRBD1, 6 bases. CDR1 is LNHNV, CDR2 YYDKDF, per germline (reference sequence). The ends were cut back, 6 bases at V and 7 bases at J, with 10 bases in the middle. This CDR3 comprises 12 residues. In nucleotides, the CDR3 is TGTGCCACCAGTGACAGGATAAATGAGCAGTTCTTC. As protein: CATSDRINEQFF. The full variable domain, with the rest looked up from reference TRBV15 and TRBJ2-1, is DAMVIQNPRYQVTQFGKPVTLSCSQTLNHNVMYWYQQKSSQAPKLLFHYYDKDFNNEADTPDNFQSRRPNTSFCFLDIRSPGLGDTAMYLCATSDRINEQFFGPGTRLTVL.

The chain uses TRBV20-1 and TRBJ2-7; no definite D call. Trimming left V 6 bases short and J 0 bases short, with 15 bases between. Germline V lookup: CDR1 DFQATT, CDR2 SNEGSKA (reference sequence). The CDR3 covers 14 residues. For the CDR3, the DNA is TGCAGTGCGAGGCCCCCCCTGAGCTCCTACGAGCAGTACTTC. Its protein is CSARPPLSSYEQYF.

The chain joins TRBV20-1 to TRBJ1-6, with unresolved D. The CDR3 extends over 13 amino acids. V was cut by 6 bases and J by 0 bases, with 6 bases left in between. Germline V gives CDR1 DFQATT, CDR2 SNEGSKA (reference sequence). The CDR3 DNA is TGCAGTGCACAGAGCTCCTATAATTCACCCCTCCACTTT. Protein sequence: CSAQSSYNSPLHF.